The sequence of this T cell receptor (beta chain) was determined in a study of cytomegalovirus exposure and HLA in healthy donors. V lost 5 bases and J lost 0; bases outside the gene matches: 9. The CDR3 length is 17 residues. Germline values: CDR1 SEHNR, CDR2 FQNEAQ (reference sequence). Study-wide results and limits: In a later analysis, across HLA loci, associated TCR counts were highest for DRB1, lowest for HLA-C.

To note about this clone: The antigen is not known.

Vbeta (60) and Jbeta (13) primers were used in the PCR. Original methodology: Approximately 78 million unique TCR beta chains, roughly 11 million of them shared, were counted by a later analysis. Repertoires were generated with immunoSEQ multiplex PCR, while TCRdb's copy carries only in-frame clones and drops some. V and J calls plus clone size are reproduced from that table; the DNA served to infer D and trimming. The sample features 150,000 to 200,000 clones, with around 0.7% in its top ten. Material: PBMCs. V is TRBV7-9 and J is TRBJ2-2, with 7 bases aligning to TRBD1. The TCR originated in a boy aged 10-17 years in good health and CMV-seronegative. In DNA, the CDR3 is TGTGCCAGCAGCACAACGGGACAGACAACGAACACCGGGGAGCTGTTTTTT. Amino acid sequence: CASSTTGQTTNTGELFF.